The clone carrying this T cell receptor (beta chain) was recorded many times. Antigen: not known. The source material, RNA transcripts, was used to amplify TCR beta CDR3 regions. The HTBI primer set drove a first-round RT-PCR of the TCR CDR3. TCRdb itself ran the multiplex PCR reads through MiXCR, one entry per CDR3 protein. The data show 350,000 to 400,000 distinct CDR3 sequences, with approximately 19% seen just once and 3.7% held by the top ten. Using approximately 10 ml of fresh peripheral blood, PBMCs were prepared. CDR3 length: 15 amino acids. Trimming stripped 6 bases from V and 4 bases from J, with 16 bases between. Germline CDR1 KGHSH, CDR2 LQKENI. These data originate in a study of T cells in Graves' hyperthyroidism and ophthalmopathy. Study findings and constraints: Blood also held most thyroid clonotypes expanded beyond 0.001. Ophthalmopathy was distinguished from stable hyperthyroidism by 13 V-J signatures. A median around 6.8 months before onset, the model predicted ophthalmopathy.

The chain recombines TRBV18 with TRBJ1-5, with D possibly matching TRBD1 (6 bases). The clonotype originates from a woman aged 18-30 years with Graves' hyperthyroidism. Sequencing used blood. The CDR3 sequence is CASSFSQGGNQPQHF. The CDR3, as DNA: TGTGCCAGCTCCTTCTCACAGGGAGGGAATCAGCCCCAGCATTTT.